This TCR beta chain was obtained from a study of Graves' ophthalmopathy and Graves' hyperthyroidism. Overall study findings and caveats: In blood appeared most of the expanded thyroid clonotypes whose frequency exceeded 0.001.

V was clipped by 7 bases and J by 2 bases; unmatched bases: 4. The CDR3 length is 14 residues. The V gene's germline CDR1 is LNHDA and CDR2 SQIVND (reference sequence). About this clonotype: Its antigen is undetermined.

CDR3 regions of TCR beta were amplified from RNA transcripts. The first round was an RT-PCR with HTBI primers, and the second round was a multiplex PCR. TCRdb itself ran the multiplex PCR reads through MiXCR, one entry per CDR3 protein. The sample carries over a million distinct CDR3 sequences, roughly two fifths recorded once. The chain carries TRBV19 and TRBJ1-5; 8 bases are a match to TRBD1. Sequencing was done on a sample of peripheral blood or thyroid tissue (not recorded which). The clonotype was recovered from an adult man with Graves' hyperthyroidism. The CDR3 DNA is TGTGCCAGTATGGGGACAGGAGGCAATCAGCCCCAGCATTTT. It translates to CASMGTGGNQPQHF.